The 15 T cell receptor beta chains presented below share a single source sample, sequenced in a study of blood T cell repertoires in COVID-19. The table came from immunoSEQ multiplex PCR; TCRdb's copy has only in-frame clones and leaves some out. The data show about 160,000 clones, roughly four fifths seen once. The sequenced sample consisted of PBMCs or T cells enriched from blood (not recorded which). The source of these receptors is a man over 45 who had recovered from COVID-19.

This chain connects TRBV10-3 to TRBJ2-5; 8 bases are shared with TRBD2. The CDR3 length is 18 residues. The germline V gene encodes CDR1 ENHRY and CDR2 SYGVKD. V lost 0 bases and J lost 0; bases outside the gene matches: 9. CDR3 sequence reads: CAISESVSTGGYQETQYF. CDR3 in DNA: TGTGCCATCAGTGAGTCTGTTTCGACGGGGGGGTACCAAGAGACCCAGTACTTC.

The V call is TRBV11-2, the J call TRBJ2-7, with D perhaps TRBD2 (5 bases). V was cut by 5 bases and J by 6 bases, with 14 bases left in between. The length of the CDR3 is 13 residues. Germline V gene data show CDR1 as SGHAT and CDR2 as FQNNGV. The CDR3 sequence: CASSPRIAGEQYF. The CDR3, as DNA: TGTGCCAGCAGCCCCAGAATCGCGGGCGAGCAGTACTTC.

A single count supports this clone. The chain recombines TRBV20-1 with TRBJ2-1; D not certain. Germline V CDR1 and CDR2: DFQATT, SNEGSKA (reference sequence). The CDR3 contains 11 residues. The V and J ends lost 6 bases and 6 bases respectively, with 9 bases between them. In DNA form, the CDR3 reads TGCAGTGCCCCACTTCTCAATGAGCAGTTCTTC. Residues: CSAPLLNEQFF.

The sample holds a few counts of this clone. Other DNA sequences in this specimen translate into the identical CDR3. V gene TRBV19 combines with J gene TRBJ1-6; D gene uncertain. The CDR3 is 13 amino acids. V was trimmed by 6 bases and J by 5 bases, leaving 8 bases between them. Germline CDR1 LNHDA, CDR2 SQIVND (reference sequence). CDR3 residues: CASRQVDNSPLHF. Here the CDR3 DNA reads TGTGCCAGTAGGCAGGTCGATAATTCACCCCTCCACTTT.

This chain links TRBV3-1 (or the pseudogene TRBV3-2) with TRBJ1-6; D unresolved. Germline assignment: CDR1 LGHDT and CDR2 YNNKEL (reference sequence). Trimming left V 0 bases short and J 4 bases short, with 19 bases between. This CDR3 has 19 amino acids. Here the CDR3 DNA reads TGTGCCAGCAGCCAAGAGGAATGGAAAGATCGGGGATATAATTCACCCCTCCACTTT. This codes for CASSQEEWKDRGYNSPLHF.

V and J are TRBV7-9 and TRBJ2-1, with 9 bases aligning to TRBD1. The CDR3 loop spans 15 amino acids. With 5 bases clipped from V and 9 bases from J, the junction kept 11 bases outside the gene matches. Germline lookup yields CDR1 SEHNR and CDR2 FQNEAQ (reference sequence). The CDR3 reads CASSPPGQGLGEQFF. DNA of the CDR3: TGTGCCAGCAGCCCGCCGGGACAGGGTTTGGGTGAGCAGTTCTTC.

This chain uses TRBV7-6 with TRBJ1-2, with a possible D match to TRBD1 (5 bases). The CDR3 is 13 residues long. CDR1 and CDR2 (germline): SGHVS, FNYEAQ. V shed 3 bases and J shed 4 bases, with 9 bases lying between them. The CDR3 nucleotides read TGTGCCAGCAGCTTGGACAAATCCTATGGCTACACCTTC. Protein product: CASSLDKSYGYTF.

This clone was recorded a few times. The chain recombines TRBV21-1 with TRBJ1-1; TRBD1 is the table's D call, not checked against the DNA. TRBV21-1 is labeled a pseudogene. The CDR3 has 15 amino acids. CDR3 region: CASSYGQGAGTEAFF. The CDR3 nucleotides are TGTGCCAGCAGCTATGGACAGGGGGCGGGCACTGAAGCTTTCTTT.

The CDR3 nucleotides read TGTGCCAGCTCACCCGAGCAGGACTATGGCTACACCTTC. Residues: CASSPEQDYGYTF. V is TRBV18 and J is TRBJ1-2; D call uncertain. The CDR3 loop spans 13 amino acids. Germline CDR1 is KGHSH and CDR2 is LQKENI. With 3 bases removed from V and 3 bases from J, the gap between germline ends came to 8 bases.

The chain has TRBV2 and TRBJ1-5; 7 nucleotides align to TRBD1. This CDR3 has 14 residues. CDR1 and CDR2 from the germline V gene are SNHLY and FYNNEI. Losses at the gene ends were 8 bases for V and 1 base for J; bases not matched to a gene: 5. The CDR3: CASQEQGSNQPQHF. The DNA of the CDR3 is TGTGCCAGCCAGGAACAGGGGAGCAATCAGCCCCAGCATTTT.

This chain connects TRBV5-1 to TRBJ2-5, with 12 nucleotides matching TRBD2. The CDR3 extends over 17 amino acids. Germline-derived CDR1 and CDR2 are SGHRS and YFSETQ. V shed 0 bases and J 2 bases; nucleotides not matched to a gene: 5. CDR3 residues: CASSLGLAGDIQETQYF. The CDR3 DNA follows: TGCGCCAGCAGCTTGGGACTAGCGGGGGACATACAAGAGACCCAGTACTTC.

V usage is TRBV6-2 or TRBV6-3 and J usage is TRBJ1-6; D is unresolved. Trimming took 6 bases from V and 9 from J, leaving 9 bases between them. The CDR3 spans 12 residues. The V gene's germline CDR1 is MNHEY and CDR2 SVGEGT. The CDR3 protein is CASSRAPSPLHF. The CDR3 bases are TGTGCCAGCAGCCGCGCCCCTTCACCCCTCCACTTT.

In this sample, this clone turned up a few times. This chain connects TRBV4-2 to TRBJ2-5, with D maybe TRBD2 (5 bases). The CDR3 has 15 amino acids. Trimming pared 0 bases from V and 5 bases from J, leaving 13 bases between. Germline V gene lookup returns CDR1 LGHNA and CDR2 YNFKEQ. The chain's CDR3 is CASSQDSLARETQYF. CDR3 bases: TGTGCCAGCAGCCAAGATAGCCTAGCCCGGGAGACCCAGTACTTC.

The table lists this clone with a count of one. J is TRBJ1-1 and V is TRBV19; D is perhaps TRBD1 (6 bases). The CDR3 is 14 residues long. V lost 3 bases and J lost 2, with 10 bases in between. Germline-derived CDR1 and CDR2 are LNHDA and SQIVND (reference sequence). CDR3 residues: CASSIPGVNTEAFF. As DNA, the CDR3 is TGTGCCAGTAGTATCCCAGGGGTTAACACTGAAGCTTTCTTT.

The chain joins TRBV7-9 to TRBJ1-1; TRBD1 matches at 8 bases. This CDR3 region has 15 residues. The germline gives CDR1 SEHNR, CDR2 FQNEAQ (reference sequence). The V segment lost 2 bases and the J segment 1 base; nucleotides outside the gene matches: 3. CDR3: CASSLPDRANTEAFF. CDR3 nucleotide sequence: TGTGCCAGCAGCTTACCGGACAGGGCGAACACTGAAGCTTTCTTT.